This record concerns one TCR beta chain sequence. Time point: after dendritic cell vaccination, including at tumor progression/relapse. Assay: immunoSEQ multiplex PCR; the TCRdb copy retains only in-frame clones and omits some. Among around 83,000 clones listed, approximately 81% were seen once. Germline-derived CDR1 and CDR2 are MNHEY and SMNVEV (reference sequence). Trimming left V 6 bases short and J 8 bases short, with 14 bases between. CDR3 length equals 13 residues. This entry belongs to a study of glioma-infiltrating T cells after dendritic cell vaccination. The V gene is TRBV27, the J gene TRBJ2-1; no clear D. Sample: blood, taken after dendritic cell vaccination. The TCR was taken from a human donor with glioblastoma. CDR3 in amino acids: CASSYSTIDEQFF. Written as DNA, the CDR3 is TGTGCCAGCAGCTATAGCACGATAGATGAGCAGTTCTTC.